The entry below describes one T cell receptor (beta chain). The antigen remains unidentified. Patients included in sequencing had previously demonstrated CD8+CD57+ cell expansion by flow cytometry. Therapy had not been given to patients before blood sampling. TCR beta VDJ and CDR3 were profiled, and genomic DNA was the template. TCRdb called the reads again in MiXCR, with one record for every CDR3 protein. The table records 150,000 to 200,000 distinct CDR3 sequences, roughly 50% of them present only once. These data originate in a study of CD8+CD57+ T cells in acquired aplastic anemia. Study-level background: DNA recovered from sorted CD4+ and CD8+ cells had a mean of around 3.3 ug. Overall study findings and caveats: Patients versus controls showed no significant CD8+ Simpson's diversity difference.

This CDR3 comprises 15 residues. The J segment lost 7 bases and the V segment lost 6 bases, leaving 13 bases of the junction unmatched. Germline values: CDR1 DFQATT, CDR2 SNEGSKA (reference sequence). Sequenced: sorted CD4+, CD8+, or CD8+CD57+ T cells (not recorded which) from PBMCs. This TCR came from a human donor with aplastic anemia. The V gene is TRBV20-1, the J gene TRBJ2-2; 8 nucleotides line up with TRBD1. The CDR3 DNA is TGCAGTGCGTTCGACAGGGGAGGAGGTCACGGGGAGCTGTTTTTT. Its protein is CSAFDRGGGHGELFF.